The sample holds one count of the clone carrying this T cell receptor beta chain. Individuals aged about 18 to 89 years were recruited from about two dozen US areas. Cohorts were determined from participant-reported clinical history. Donors in Cohort 3 counted as recovered after two negative PCRs, clearance, or symptom resolution. This record belongs to a study of blood T cell repertoires in COVID-19. At the level of the study: The analysed material was cDNA or gDNA that came from T cells, B-cell-depleted T cells, or PBMCs.

Assay: immunoSEQ multiplex PCR; the TCRdb copy retains only in-frame clones and omits some. Among under 300,000 clones listed, 89% were seen once. Losses at the gene ends were 5 bases for V and 8 bases for J; bases not matched to a gene: 5. Germline lookup yields CDR1 MDHEN and CDR2 SYDVKM. This CDR3 is 12 amino acids long. Sequencing was carried out using PBMCs or T cells enriched from blood (not recorded which). This sequence was found in a woman aged 55 to 70 who had recovered from COVID-19. V usage is TRBV28 and J usage is TRBJ1-1; TRBD1 aligns across 7 bases. The CDR3 nucleotides read TGTGCCAGCAGTGTAGACAGGGTCGAAGCTTTCTTT. Amino acids: CASSVDRVEAFF.